Each of the 10 T cell receptor beta chains below was sequenced from the same sample in a study of cytomegalovirus exposure and HLA in healthy donors. This PCR relied on a set of 60 Vbeta primers and 13 Jbeta primers. Assay: immunoSEQ multiplex PCR; the TCRdb copy retains only in-frame clones and omits some. The sample records 200,000 or so clones, 81% being singletons. Sequencing used PBMCs. The receptors here all came from a woman between 18 and 29 years old in good health and CMV-seropositive.

The chain is built from TRBV7-2 and TRBJ2-3; TRBD2 agrees at 7 bases. With 4 bases clipped from V and 2 bases from J, the junction kept 12 bases outside the gene matches. This CDR3 has 17 residues. The germline CDR1 and CDR2 sequences are SGHTA and FQGNSA. CDR3: CASSSAFWDYHTDTQYF. CDR3 DNA: TGTGCCAGCAGCTCCGCCTTTTGGGACTACCACACAGATACGCAGTATTTT.

CDR3 sequence (DNA): TGTGCCAGCAGTTACTCGACAGGGGGCCCTTACGAGCAGTACTTC. Translated: CASSYSTGGPYEQYF. The chain is built from TRBV6-5 and TRBJ2-7; 10 bases match TRBD1. V shed 0 bases, J shed 4 bases, and the junction held 3 bases outside the gene matches. Germline-derived CDR1 and CDR2 are MNHEY and SVGAGI. This CDR3 region has 15 residues.

This chain connects TRBV6-5 to TRBJ2-5; 12 bases line up with TRBD2. This CDR3 has 15 residues. The germline CDR1 and CDR2 sequences are MNHEY and SVGAGI. J gave up 5 bases and V 0 bases, and 1 base lay outside the gene matches. CDR3 in DNA: TGTGCCAGCAGTTACTCGACTAGCGGGGGTGAGACCCAGTACTTC. It translates to CASSYSTSGGETQYF.

CDR3 protein: CASTTGSMNTEAFF. As DNA, the CDR3 is TGTGCCAGCACCACGGGAAGCATGAACACTGAAGCTTTCTTT. The chain recombines TRBV9 with TRBJ1-1; D ambiguous. Deletions cut 6 bases from V and 0 bases from J, with 12 bases between. CDR3 length: 14 residues. The germline V gene encodes CDR1 SGDLS and CDR2 YYNGEE.

The chain links TRBV5-5 to TRBJ1-2; D is perhaps TRBD1 (6 bases). This CDR3 contains 16 residues. The germline V gene encodes CDR1 SGHKS and CDR2 YYEKEE (reference sequence). Trimming left V 0 bases short and J 4 bases short, with 16 bases between. The CDR3 region has the DNA TGTGCCAGCAGCTTGGCCGGGGGGGCCGGTACCTATGGCTACACCTTC. This codes for CASSLAGGAGTYGYTF.

V gene TRBV18 combines with J gene TRBJ1-5, with 9 bases identical to TRBD1. CDR1 and CDR2 from the germline V gene are KGHSH and LQKENI. Trimming cost V 3 bases and J 2 bases; bases outside gene matches: 8. This CDR3 spans 17 amino acids. CDR3 region: CASSPGTGPMGNQPQHF. The CDR3 nucleotides are TGTGCCAGCTCACCTGGGACAGGGCCGATGGGCAATCAGCCCCAGCATTTT.

This clone was observed a handful of times. The chain uses TRBV5-1 and TRBJ1-1; D ambiguous. V lost 6 bases and J lost 3, with 15 bases in between. This CDR3 is built from 14 residues. Germline V gene sequence: CDR1 SGHRS, CDR2 YFSETQ. The CDR3 here is CASISGGGDTEAFF. CDR3 bases: TGCGCCAGCATCTCAGGAGGTGGTGACACTGAAGCTTTCTTT. The variable domain in full, with the rest retrieved from reference TRBV5-1 and TRBJ1-1, is KAGVTQTPRYLIKTRGQQVTLSCSPISGHRSVSWYQQTPGQGLQFLFEYFSETQRNKGNFPGRFSGRQFSNSRSEMNVSTLELGDSALYLCASISGGGDTEAFFGQGTRLTVV.

The chain combines TRBV5-8 with TRBJ1-5; the D gene is possibly TRBD1 (5 bases). Germline-derived CDR1 and CDR2 are SGHTS and YDEGEE. The CDR3 runs 16 residues. The V end was cut by 0 bases, the J end by 6 bases, with 16 bases between. CDR3 sequence: CASSLVGAGRFQPQHF. The CDR3 coding sequence is TGTGCCAGCAGCTTGGTTGGAGCAGGGAGGTTTCAGCCCCAGCATTTT.

This clone has a handful of counts. The chain couples TRBV19 to TRBJ1-1; TRBD1 matches 8 bases. The CDR3 consists of 13 residues. Looked up from germline, CDR1 is LNHDA and CDR2 is SQIVND (reference sequence). V lost 5 bases, J lost 5 bases, and 4 bases stayed unmatched. The chain's CDR3 is CASSSYRGTEAFF. CDR3 bases: TGTGCCAGTAGTTCCTACAGGGGGACTGAAGCTTTCTTT.

This clone has more than one count but fewer than ten. The V call is TRBV5-6, the J call TRBJ2-7, with 12 bases aligning to TRBD2. The CDR3 runs 17 residues. Germline assignment: CDR1 SGHDT and CDR2 YYEEEE. Trimming at V came to 0 bases and at J to 0 bases, leaving 4 bases not matched to a gene. The CDR3 sequence is CASSLGGLAGRSYEQYF. CDR3 DNA sequence: TGTGCCAGCAGCTTGGGGGGACTAGCGGGCCGCTCCTACGAGCAGTACTTC.